This is a list of T cell receptor beta chains from one sample in a study of shared clonotypes between healthy human individuals. Sequencing was performed with immunoSEQ multiplex PCR; in TCRdb, only in-frame clones are kept and a portion is missing. The sample yields over 2 million clones, roughly 95% seen once. The material sequenced was naive CD8+ T cells sorted from blood. The origin of the receptors is a man aged 18 to 35 in good health. CDR3s include the opening cysteine and the closing phenylalanine or tryptophan. The order of the fields is V gene, D gene, clone size, J gene, CDR3 DNA, CDR3 protein. A D gene is named only where the DNA matches it firmly. Not every row has a clone size; where given, it reads once, few, many or a size class.

V: TRBV10-1
D: TRBD1
size: -
J: TRBJ2-7
DNA: TGCGCCAGCAGTGAGTCTAGGCAGGGGGAAGAGTACTTC
CDR3: CASSESRQGEEYF

V: TRBV27
D: -
size: -
J: TRBJ1-1
DNA: TGTGCCAGCAGTCCGGGAATACCAAAGGAAGCTTTCTTT
CDR3: CASSPGIPKEAFF

V: TRBV7-6
D: TRBD2
size: -
J: TRBJ2-3
DNA: TGTGCCAGCAGCTTATTTGGACTAGCGGGGTACACAGATACGCAGTATTTT
CDR3: CASSLFGLAGYTDTQYF

V: TRBV4-3
D: TRBD2
size: -
J: TRBJ2-5
DNA: TGCGCCAGCAGCCAAGATCGGACTAGCGGGAGGGCACCTCTTTTGGAGACCCAGTACTTC
CDR3: CASSQDRTSGRAPLLETQYF

V: TRBV5-4
D: TRBD1
size: few
J: TRBJ1-5
DNA: TGTGCCAGCTCGACAGGGGGGAGCAATCAGCCCCAGCATTTT
CDR3: CASSTGGSNQPQHF

V: TRBV4-3
D: -
size: -
J: TRBJ2-1
DNA: TGCGCCAGCAGCCAGGTTCTGGGCGATGAGCAGTTCTTC
CDR3: CASSQVLGDEQFF

V: TRBV11-3
D: TRBD1
size: -
J: TRBJ2-3
DNA: TGTGCCAGCAGCGGGGGACAGGGCACAGATACGCAGTATTTT
CDR3: CASSGGQGTDTQYF

V: TRBV4-1
D: TRBD1
size: -
J: TRBJ2-7
DNA: TGCGCCAGCAGCCAGATAGGGACAGGAGATTACGAGCAGTACTTC
CDR3: CASSQIGTGDYEQYF

V: TRBV7-9
D: -
size: few
J: TRBJ1-6
DNA: TGTGCCAGCAGCTTCGGGGATTCACCCCTCCACTTT
CDR3: CASSFGDSPLHF

V: TRBV4-1
D: -
size: -
J: TRBJ2-7
DNA: TGCGCCAGCAGCCAAGCAGGGTTCTACGAGCAGTACTTC
CDR3: CASSQAGFYEQYF

V: TRBV27
D: -
size: once
J: TRBJ2-7
DNA: TGTGCCAGCAGTTCCCCTCCTGGGGAGCAGTACTTC
CDR3: CASSSPPGEQYF

V: TRBV9
D: -
size: once
J: TRBJ2-7
DNA: TGTGCCAGCAGCGACGACAGCGTTTACGAGCAGTACTTC
CDR3: CASSDDSVYEQYF

V: TRBV5-4
D: -
size: -
J: TRBJ2-3
DNA: TGTGCCAGCAGCTTGGAGTCTAGTATTAGCACAGATACGCAGTATTTT
CDR3: CASSLESSISTDTQYF

V: TRBV4-1
D: -
size: -
J: TRBJ2-5
DNA: TGCGCCAGCAGCCAAGAATCCGTATGGCAAGAGACCCAGTACTTC
CDR3: CASSQESVWQETQYF

V: TRBV30
D: TRBD1
size: few
J: TRBJ1-1
DNA: TGTGCCTGGAGCCCAGGGGGAAAGTCCACTGAAGCTTTCTTT
CDR3: CAWSPGGKSTEAFF

V: TRBV5-1
D: TRBD1
size: once
J: TRBJ2-7
DNA: TGCGCCAGCAGCTTGGTGGGACAGGGGTTAACTCTCGAGCAGTACTTC
CDR3: CASSLVGQGLTLEQYF

V: TRBV6-6
D: -
size: -
J: TRBJ1-4
DNA: TGTGCCAGCAACGAACAGGGTGGAGGAGAAAAACTGTTTTTT
CDR3: CASNEQGGGEKLFF

V: TRBV7-9
D: -
size: -
J: TRBJ2-5
DNA: TGTGCCAGCAGCTTAAATGGGGGCGGTTCATTTGTCGAAGAGACCCAGTACTTC
CDR3: CASSLNGGGSFVEETQYF

V: TRBV6-5
D: -
size: -
J: TRBJ1-3
DNA: TGTGCCAGCAGTTATTTGGCAGGGGGAAACACCATATATTTT
CDR3: CASSYLAGGNTIYF

V: TRBV7-9
D: -
size: -
J: TRBJ2-1
DNA: TGTGCCAGCAGCGTCTTGGAAGGCCACCGCTACAATGAGCAGTTCTTC
CDR3: CASSVLEGHRYNEQFF

V: TRBV7-9
D: -
size: once
J: TRBJ2-2
DNA: TGTGCCAGCAGCTTAGGTGCGGCCGGGGAGCTGTTTTTT
CDR3: CASSLGAAGELFF

V: TRBV28
D: -
size: -
J: TRBJ1-1
DNA: TGTGCCAGCAGTTTACGTACCACCACCGCTGAAGCTTTCTTT
CDR3: CASSLRTTTAEAFF

V: TRBV4-1
D: TRBD1
size: -
J: TRBJ2-7
DNA: TGCGCCAGCAGCCAAGAAGTCGGAGGGACAGGGGTTTACGAGCAGTACTTC
CDR3: CASSQEVGGTGVYEQYF